A selection of T cell receptor beta chains follows, all from one sample in a study of OX40 agonist ivuxolimab in advanced cancers. Some clones are missing from TCRdb's copy, which holds only in-frame ones; the method was immunoSEQ multiplex PCR. The profile shows 45,000 to 55,000 clones, around 83% of them singletons. The input for sequencing was CD4+ or CD8+ T cells sorted from blood, taken in a trial of the OX40 agonist ivuxolimab. These receptors all come from an adult with an advanced solid tumor such as melanoma, head and neck, liver or kidney cancer. Each CDR3 is given with its conserved first and last residue. Fields, in order: V gene, J gene, clone size, D gene, CDR3 DNA, CDR3 protein. D genes are given only for firm matches. The size field is filled for only some rows; it gives once, few, many or a size class.

v_call: TRBV9
j_call: TRBJ2-1
clone_size: .
d_call: .
cdr3_nt: TGTGCCAGCAGCGTGGCCTGGGACTTTTACAATGAGCAGTTCTTC
cdr3_aa: CASSVAWDFYNEQFF

v_call: TRBV7-8
j_call: TRBJ2-7
clone_size: .
d_call: .
cdr3_nt: TGTGCCAGCAGCTTTGGGGGATCCTACGAGCAGTACTTC
cdr3_aa: CASSFGGSYEQYF

v_call: TRBV7-9
j_call: TRBJ1-1
clone_size: .
d_call: .
cdr3_nt: TGTGCCAGCAGCCCAGTTAGGGGGGACGTCACTGAAGCTTTCTTT
cdr3_aa: CASSPVRGDVTEAFF

v_call: TRBV5-1
j_call: TRBJ2-1
clone_size: .
d_call: TRBD2
cdr3_nt: TGCGCCAGCAGCTACTCCGGGACTAGCGGATACAATGAGCAGTTCTTC
cdr3_aa: CASSYSGTSGYNEQFF

v_call: TRBV7-8
j_call: TRBJ2-1
clone_size: .
d_call: .
cdr3_nt: TGTGCCAGCAGGTTTGGACAGCGAGGTGAGCAGTTCTTC
cdr3_aa: CASRFGQRGEQFF

v_call: TRBV2
j_call: TRBJ1-1
clone_size: .
d_call: TRBD1
cdr3_nt: TGTGCCAGCAGTCGACAGGGTGGTGAAGCTTTCTTT
cdr3_aa: CASSRQGGEAFF

v_call: TRBV5-1
j_call: TRBJ2-7
clone_size: .
d_call: .
cdr3_nt: TGCGCCAGCAGCTTCGGGAGCTCCTACGAGCAGTACTTC
cdr3_aa: CASSFGSSYEQYF

v_call: TRBV28
j_call: TRBJ2-3
clone_size: .
d_call: .
cdr3_nt: TGTGCCAGCAGTTTATGGGGGGGTCGGGATACGCAGTATTTT
cdr3_aa: CASSLWGGRDTQYF

v_call: TRBV11-2
j_call: TRBJ2-3
clone_size: .
d_call: TRBD1
cdr3_nt: TGTGCCAGCAGCTCCCGGAGACAGGGGGCAGGAGATACGCAGTATTTT
cdr3_aa: CASSSRRQGAGDTQYF

v_call: TRBV28
j_call: TRBJ2-1
clone_size: few
d_call: .
cdr3_nt: TGTGCCAGCAGTTGGAGCTCCTACAATGAGCAGTTCTTC
cdr3_aa: CASSWSSYNEQFF

v_call: TRBV29-1
j_call: TRBJ2-2
clone_size: .
d_call: .
cdr3_nt: TGCAGCGGCACCCCGGGACGTCACACCGGGGAGCTGTTTTTT
cdr3_aa: CSGTPGRHTGELFF

v_call: TRBV4-2
j_call: TRBJ1-5
clone_size: few
d_call: .
cdr3_nt: TGTGCCAGCAGCCAAGAAGGAGGTCAGGCTCTCAATCAGCCCCAGCATTTT
cdr3_aa: CASSQEGGQALNQPQHF

v_call: TRBV29-1
j_call: TRBJ2-5
clone_size: .
d_call: TRBD1
cdr3_nt: TGCAGCGCAACCAGACAGGGGGGGGAGACCCAGTACTTC
cdr3_aa: CSATRQGGETQYF

v_call: TRBV2
j_call: TRBJ1-4
clone_size: .
d_call: TRBD1
cdr3_nt: TGTGCCAGCAGGGAGAGACAGGGCACTAATGAAAAACTGTTTTTT
cdr3_aa: CASRERQGTNEKLFF

v_call: TRBV28
j_call: TRBJ1-1
clone_size: .
d_call: TRBD1
cdr3_nt: TGTGCCAGCAGGGGGACAGTCAACACTGAAGCTTTCTTT
cdr3_aa: CASRGTVNTEAFF

v_call: TRBV14
j_call: TRBJ1-2
clone_size: .
d_call: TRBD1
cdr3_nt: TGTGCCAGCAGCCCCGGAGGCGGGGGGACAGGGAGTCAGTATGGCTACACCTTC
cdr3_aa: CASSPGGGGTGSQYGYTF

v_call: TRBV9
j_call: TRBJ2-3
clone_size: .
d_call: TRBD1
cdr3_nt: TGTGCCAGCAGCCCCACCGCCGGGACAGGGGTTACAGATACGCAGTATTTT
cdr3_aa: CASSPTAGTGVTDTQYF

v_call: TRBV11-2
j_call: TRBJ2-7
clone_size: .
d_call: .
cdr3_nt: TGTGCCAGCAGCTTATGGTCCTACGAGCAGTACTTC
cdr3_aa: CASSLWSYEQYF

v_call: TRBV30
j_call: TRBJ2-3
clone_size: .
d_call: .
cdr3_nt: TGTGCCTGGAGTGGGAGCGGCCTCACAGATACGCAGTATTTT
cdr3_aa: CAWSGSGLTDTQYF

v_call: TRBV11-2
j_call: TRBJ2-7
clone_size: .
d_call: .
cdr3_nt: TGTGCCAGCAGCCCCACTCCTTCGACACTAGGACACTTC
cdr3_aa: CASSPTPSTLGHF

v_call: TRBV28
j_call: TRBJ2-3
clone_size: .
d_call: .
cdr3_nt: TGTGCCAGCAGTTTACGAGGTACACTCGGCACAGATACGCAGTATTTT
cdr3_aa: CASSLRGTLGTDTQYF

v_call: TRBV5-6
j_call: TRBJ1-4
clone_size: .
d_call: .
cdr3_nt: TGTGCCAGCAGCTCGTTCTCAGGGGTTGAGGAAAAACTGTTTTTT
cdr3_aa: CASSSFSGVEEKLFF

v_call: TRBV5-1
j_call: TRBJ2-3
clone_size: .
d_call: .
cdr3_nt: TGCGCCAGCAGCGTTAGCACAGATACGCAGTATTTT
cdr3_aa: CASSVSTDTQYF

v_call: TRBV7-2
j_call: TRBJ2-1
clone_size: .
d_call: TRBD2
cdr3_nt: TGTGCCAGCAGCTTATTTACTAGCGGGGGCACGTACAATGAGCAGTTCTTC
cdr3_aa: CASSLFTSGGTYNEQFF

v_call: TRBV27
j_call: TRBJ2-7
clone_size: .
d_call: TRBD1
cdr3_nt: TGTGCCAGCAGTTCTCAATTCCCTCAGGGGGCGGCGGGGGAGCAGTACTTC
cdr3_aa: CASSSQFPQGAAGEQYF

v_call: TRBV7-6
j_call: TRBJ2-3
clone_size: .
d_call: TRBD2
cdr3_nt: TGTGCCAGCAGCCCTGGGAGCTTAGCGGGAGCAGATACGCAGTATTTT
cdr3_aa: CASSPGSLAGADTQYF

v_call: TRBV2
j_call: TRBJ2-5
clone_size: few
d_call: .
cdr3_nt: TGTGCCAGCAGTGAACGGGAGACCCAGTACTTC
cdr3_aa: CASSERETQYF

v_call: TRBV29-1
j_call: TRBJ2-3
clone_size: .
d_call: .
cdr3_nt: TGCAGCACATGGACTGCGGGGGATACGCAGTATTTT
cdr3_aa: CSTWTAGDTQYF

v_call: TRBV14
j_call: TRBJ2-5
clone_size: .
d_call: .
cdr3_nt: TGTGCCAGCAGCCAAAATCAAGAGACCCAGTACTTC
cdr3_aa: CASSQNQETQYF

v_call: TRBV5-1
j_call: TRBJ2-3
clone_size: once
d_call: .
cdr3_nt: TGCGCCAGCAGGCAATCCCCGACCAGGGCAGATACGCAGTATTTT
cdr3_aa: CASRQSPTRADTQYF

v_call: TRBV6-1
j_call: TRBJ1-1
clone_size: few
d_call: .
cdr3_nt: TGTGCCAGCAGTGAATTTGGGCCGAACACTGAAGCTTTCTTT
cdr3_aa: CASSEFGPNTEAFF

v_call: TRBV7-9
j_call: TRBJ1-2
clone_size: .
d_call: TRBD1
cdr3_nt: TGTGCCAGCAGCTTATTAGACAGGGGTAACTATGGCTACACCTTC
cdr3_aa: CASSLLDRGNYGYTF

v_call: TRBV19
j_call: TRBJ2-1
clone_size: .
d_call: TRBD1
cdr3_nt: TGTGCCAGTAGTATATTAGGGGACAGGGCAATGAATGAGCAGTTCTTC
cdr3_aa: CASSILGDRAMNEQFF

v_call: TRBV27
j_call: TRBJ1-1
clone_size: .
d_call: TRBD1
cdr3_nt: TGTGCCAGCAGTTTAGGAGGACAGGGGCTCACTGAAGCTTTCTTT
cdr3_aa: CASSLGGQGLTEAFF

v_call: TRBV5-1
j_call: TRBJ2-2
clone_size: .
d_call: TRBD2
cdr3_nt: TGCGCCAGCAGCTTGGGGGCTAGCGGGAGATTGGGCACCGGGGAGCTGTTTTTT
cdr3_aa: CASSLGASGRLGTGELFF

v_call: TRBV27
j_call: TRBJ2-2
clone_size: once
d_call: .
cdr3_nt: TGTGCCACCAGCCAGGGCGTGAACACCGGGGAGCTGTTTTTT
cdr3_aa: CATSQGVNTGELFF

v_call: TRBV11-2
j_call: TRBJ2-5
clone_size: .
d_call: .
cdr3_nt: TGTGCCAGCAGCTTAGATTCAGGAGGGGTTAAGGGGAAGACCCAGTACTTC
cdr3_aa: CASSLDSGGVKGKTQYF

v_call: TRBV5-6
j_call: TRBJ2-7
clone_size: once
d_call: .
cdr3_nt: TGTGCCAGCAGCCCCCAGGGGTCCAGGCCGACCTACGAGCAGTACTTC
cdr3_aa: CASSPQGSRPTYEQYF

v_call: TRBV29-1
j_call: TRBJ1-1
clone_size: .
d_call: TRBD1
cdr3_nt: TGCAGCGTACGGACAGGGGGTACTGAAGCTTTCTTT
cdr3_aa: CSVRTGGTEAFF

v_call: TRBV6-5
j_call: TRBJ2-7
clone_size: .
d_call: TRBD2
cdr3_nt: TGTGCCAGCAGAAAAGGGGCTAGCGGGAGTGGCGAGCAGTACTTC
cdr3_aa: CASRKGASGSGEQYF

v_call: TRBV29-1
j_call: TRBJ2-3
clone_size: .
d_call: .
cdr3_nt: TGCAGCGTTGCTAATGGCCCGTTCACCACAGATACGCAGTATTTT
cdr3_aa: CSVANGPFTTDTQYF

v_call: TRBV28
j_call: TRBJ1-5
clone_size: few
d_call: .
cdr3_nt: TGTGCCAGCAGTTTTGACTTAAAAGGCCATCAGCCCCAGCATTTT
cdr3_aa: CASSFDLKGHQPQHF

v_call: TRBV23-1
j_call: TRBJ1-4
clone_size: .
d_call: .
cdr3_nt: TGCGCCAGCAGTCAAGGCAGGGATGGGAACTTTGAAAAACTGTTTTTT
cdr3_aa: CASSQGRDGNFEKLFF

v_call: TRBV21-1
j_call: TRBJ1-5
clone_size: .
d_call: .
cdr3_nt: TGTGCCAGCCACTATAAAAAATTGGCCCAGCATTTT
cdr3_aa: CASHYKKLAQHF

v_call: TRBV27
j_call: TRBJ2-3
clone_size: .
d_call: .
cdr3_nt: TGTGCCAGCAGCGGTACGCGGGGCACAGATACGCAGTATTTT
cdr3_aa: CASSGTRGTDTQYF

v_call: TRBV28
j_call: TRBJ2-5
clone_size: .
d_call: TRBD2
cdr3_nt: TGTGCCAGCAAAGGTAGCGGGAGGCAAGAGACCCAGTACTTC
cdr3_aa: CASKGSGRQETQYF

v_call: TRBV10-3
j_call: TRBJ2-3
clone_size: once
d_call: TRBD2
cdr3_nt: TGTGCCATCAGTCCGGGACTAGCGGCCACAGATACGCAGTATTTT
cdr3_aa: CAISPGLAATDTQYF

v_call: TRBV7-6
j_call: TRBJ2-5
clone_size: .
d_call: .
cdr3_nt: TGTGCCAGCAGCCCCGGGCTAACTGCAAAAGAGACCCAGTACTTC
cdr3_aa: CASSPGLTAKETQYF

v_call: TRBV4-1
j_call: TRBJ2-5
clone_size: .
d_call: .
cdr3_nt: TGCGCCAGCAGCCAACCGAGGGGACAAGAGACCCAGTACTTC
cdr3_aa: CASSQPRGQETQYF

v_call: TRBV4-2
j_call: TRBJ2-3
clone_size: .
d_call: TRBD2
cdr3_nt: TGTGCCAGCAGCCCGACTAGCGGCCCCGAAGATACGCAGTATTTT
cdr3_aa: CASSPTSGPEDTQYF

v_call: TRBV11-2
j_call: TRBJ1-1
clone_size: .
d_call: .
cdr3_nt: TGTGCCAGCAGCTTACTCTGGACAGCGACTTTCTTT
cdr3_aa: CASSLLWTATFF

v_call: TRBV19
j_call: TRBJ2-4
clone_size: .
d_call: TRBD1
cdr3_nt: TGTGCCAGTACCTCAGGACAGGGGGAGGCCCCATTCAAAAACATTCAGTACTTC
cdr3_aa: CASTSGQGEAPFKNIQYF

v_call: TRBV30
j_call: TRBJ1-6
clone_size: few
d_call: .
cdr3_nt: TGTGCCCTCGGGCTGAATAATTCACCCCTCCACTTT
cdr3_aa: CALGLNNSPLHF

v_call: TRBV5-1
j_call: TRBJ2-3
clone_size: .
d_call: .
cdr3_nt: TGCGCCAGCAGCTTGGGCCCGGAAACAGATACGCAGTATTTT
cdr3_aa: CASSLGPETDTQYF

v_call: TRBV9
j_call: TRBJ2-3
clone_size: few
d_call: .
cdr3_nt: TGTGCCAGCAGCGGTGAGGCAGATACGCAGTATTTT
cdr3_aa: CASSGEADTQYF